One T cell receptor (beta chain) is described in this entry. The CDR3 is 15 amino acids. The junction had 10 bases not matched to a gene; V was cut back by 6 bases and J by 2 bases. Germline CDR1 SQVTM, CDR2 ANQGSEA. Methods used by the authors: The authors estimated nucleated cell counts from reference gene primer amplification. Sequencing used immunoSEQ multiplex PCR; TCRdb keeps in-frame clones, though not all of them. That table furnishes V, J and clone size, whereas the DNA furnished D and trimming. Among approximately 170,000 clones listed, about 85% were seen once. The data are from a study of blood T cell repertoires in COVID-19. As for the study in general: Whether acute or convalescent, the COVID-19 samples came from the United States, Italy and Spain. PBMCs, B-cell-depleted T cells, or T cells were the source of the cDNA or gDNA that made up the material.

Seattle cases were enrolled at active infection and followed longitudinally. The receptor was isolated from a man older than 75 with COVID-19, enrolled during active disease. The specimen was peripheral blood. The chain combines TRBV29-1 with TRBJ1-5; 7 bases align to TRBD1. The CDR3 nucleotides read TGCAGCGTAAAGACAGGGTCAGACGGCAATCAGCCCCAGCATTTT. Residues: CSVKTGSDGNQPQHF.